The present T cell receptor beta chain was sequenced within a study of blood T cell repertoires in COVID-19. For the study at large: From T cells, B-cell-depleted T cells, or PBMCs came the material, which was cDNA or gDNA.

Libraries were prepared by immunoSEQ multiplex PCR; TCRdb keeps only in-frame clonotypes and omits some of them. The sample holds fewer than 450,000 clones, roughly 87% seen once. Participants' reported clinical history set cohort assignment. The V end was cut by 1 base, the J end by 4 bases, with 12 bases between. The CDR3 has 14 residues. Germline V lookup: CDR1 SGHDT, CDR2 YYEEEE. This chain links TRBV5-6 with TRBJ2-7, with a possible D match to TRBD2 (6 bases). This receptor was identified in a woman aged 40 to 50 with acute COVID-19. The sample was PBMCs or T cells enriched from blood (not recorded which). The CDR3 DNA follows: TGTGCCAGCAGCTTGAGCGGGCGCGGGTACGAGCAGTACTTC. Its protein product is CASSLSGRGYEQYF.